The 28 T cell receptor beta chains below come from one sample, sequenced in a study of T cells in Graves' hyperthyroidism and ophthalmopathy. Using RNA transcripts as the source, TCR beta CDR3 regions were amplified. HTBI primers were the set used in a first-round RT-PCR of the TCR CDR3. TCRdb recomputed calls from the multiplex PCR reads with MiXCR, one row per CDR3 protein. The table lists around 690,000 distinct CDR3 sequences, 15% to 20% of them singletons. The sample was blood. Receptors were obtained from a middle-aged man with Graves' hyperthyroidism.

This clonotype was counted ten times or more. This sequence joins TRBV28 and TRBJ2-7; 8 nucleotides line up with TRBD1. This CDR3 comprises 13 residues. Germline-derived CDR1 and CDR2 are MDHEN and SYDVKM. The ends lost 5 bases at V and 2 bases at J; junction bases unmatched: 2. The CDR3 DNA reads TGTGCCAGCAGTAGGGACAGGCCCTACGAGCAGTACTTC. Encoded protein: CASSRDRPYEQYF.

The chain recombines TRBV19 with TRBJ1-2, with TRBD1 identical over 7 bases. The CDR3 extends over 15 amino acids. V lost 5 bases to trimming and J lost 0 bases; unmatched junction nucleotides: 6. Germline loops: CDR1 LNHDA, CDR2 SQIVND (reference sequence). CDR3 in DNA: TGTGCCAGTAGTCGCGGACAGGCGGCTAACTATGGCTACACCTTC. Translating gives CASSRGQAANYGYTF.

The chain uses TRBV6-2 or TRBV6-3 and TRBJ2-7; D is unresolved. Germline values: CDR1 MNHEY, CDR2 SVGEGT. The CDR3 contains 13 residues. Trimming pared 7 bases from V and 3 bases from J, leaving 13 bases between. CDR3: CASTLRANYEQYF. The DNA for the CDR3 is TGTGCCAGCACCCTACGAGCCAACTACGAGCAGTACTTC.

This clonotype was observed many times. The chain is built from TRBV10-3 and TRBJ2-7; no clear D gene. This CDR3 is built from 15 residues. Deletions cut 3 bases from V and 3 bases from J, with 15 bases between. From germline, CDR1 is ENHRY and CDR2 SYGVKD. The CDR3 protein is CAISDRARGNYEQYF. The CDR3 coding sequence is TGTGCCATCAGTGATAGGGCCAGAGGTAACTACGAGCAGTACTTC.

A few counts support this clonotype. The rearrangement uses TRBV18 and TRBJ2-7; D perhaps matches TRBD1 (6 bases). CDR1 is KGHSH, CDR2 LQKENI, per germline. Trimming removed 0 bases at V and 0 bases at J, with 9 bases between. The CDR3 is made up of 15 amino acids. CDR3 in DNA: TGTGCCAGCTCACCACCCGACAGGAACTCCTACGAGCAGTACTTC. Translation gives CASSPPDRNSYEQYF.

Turning to this clonotype: An end of the junction does not agree with germline; a read error may underlie this. The chain uses TRBV9 and TRBJ2-1, with 9 bases that match TRBD1. This CDR3 comprises 15 residues. Germline V CDR1 and CDR2: SGDLS, YYNGEE. CDR3 DNA: TGTGTCAGCAGCCAACGGGACAGGGCTTACAATGAGCAGTTCTTC. Amino acids: CVSSQRDRAYNEQFF. The complete variable domain, with remaining parts taken from reference TRBV9 and TRBJ2-1, reads DSGVTQTPKHLITATGQRVTLRCSPRSGDLSVYWYQQSLDQGLQFLIQYYNGEERAKGNILERFSAQQFPDLHSELNLSSLELGDSALYFCVSSQRDRAYNEQFFGPGTRLTVL.

In this sample, this clonotype turned up many times. The chain recombines TRBV12-3 or TRBV12-4 with TRBJ1-1; D unresolved. The CDR3 spans 15 residues. V lost 0 bases, J lost 0 bases, and 8 bases lay in between. The CDR3 DNA follows: TGTGCCAGCAGTTTAGCCCCTGAGTTGAACACTGAAGCTTTCTTT. Protein: CASSLAPELNTEAFF.

The table lists this clonotype with many counts. V is TRBV3-1 and J is TRBJ1-1; 7 bases agree with TRBD1. With V trimmed by 1 base and J by 0 bases, 2 bases remained unmatched. Germline V lookup: CDR1 LGHDT, CDR2 YNNKEL (reference sequence). CDR3 length equals 15 residues. CDR3 DNA: TGTGCCAGCAGCCAAGTCAGGGGGATGAACACTGAAGCTTTCTTT. Its translation is CASSQVRGMNTEAFF.

This clonotype was seen a handful of times. A read error may account for a junction end that differs from germline. The V call is TRBV7-8, the J call TRBJ2-7; D is undetermined. Germline CDR1 SGHVS, CDR2 FQNEAQ. The CDR3 totals 12 residues. The CDR3 region is CASGLGSREQYF. The DNA for the CDR3 is TGTGCCAGCGGCTTAGGATCACGAGAGCAGTACTTC.

In its sample, this clonotype was seen many times. V usage is TRBV6-2 or TRBV6-3 and J usage is TRBJ2-6; the D is unclear. Trimming removed 2 bases at V and 0 bases at J, with 5 bases between. The CDR3 spans 15 residues. Germline CDR1 MNHEY, CDR2 SVGEGT. CDR3 region: CASSYGFSGANVLTF. The CDR3 nucleotides read TGTGCCAGCAGTTACGGGTTCTCTGGGGCCAACGTCCTGACTTTC.

This clonotype was detected many times. This chain uses TRBV2 with TRBJ2-1; 14 nucleotides align to TRBD2. Germline assignment: CDR1 SNHLY and CDR2 FYNNEI. The CDR3 is 14 amino acids. V was pared by 6 bases and J by 9 bases, with 4 bases of the junction left unmatched. The CDR3 is CASRGTSGSFEQFF. The CDR3 region has the DNA TGTGCCAGCAGGGGGACTAGCGGGAGCTTTGAGCAGTTCTTC.

There are many counts of this clonotype. This chain joins TRBV7-2 and TRBJ2-3; 11 nucleotides agree with TRBD2. J lost 7 bases, V lost 2 bases, and 11 bases had no gene match. This CDR3 contains 17 residues. The V gene's germline CDR1 is SGHTA and CDR2 FQGNSA. Written as DNA, the CDR3 is TGTGCCAGCAGCTTACTAGCGGGAGGTGTTGTAGTCCATACGCAGTATTTT. Translated: CASSLLAGGVVVHTQYF.

This clonotype has a count of ten or more. This chain joins TRBV7-2 and TRBJ2-7, with TRBD1 matching 8 bases. In germline, CDR1 is SGHTA, CDR2 FQGNSA. The junction had 7 bases not matched to a gene; V was cut back by 4 bases and J by 5 bases. The CDR3 runs 14 residues. The DNA for the CDR3 is TGTGCCAGCAGCTCACCCAGGGGGCCCCACGAGCAGTACTTC. Protein sequence: CASSSPRGPHEQYF.

A single count supports this clonotype. The chain carries TRBV7-6 and TRBJ1-4, with TRBD1 matching 7 bases. Germline-derived CDR1 and CDR2 are SGHVS and FNYEAQ. V shed 5 bases, J shed 3 bases, and the junction held 6 bases outside the gene matches. CDR3 size: 15 residues. CDR3: CASSPQGMSNEKLFF. The CDR3 coding sequence is TGTGCCAGCAGCCCACAGGGGATGTCTAATGAAAAACTGTTTTTT.

This chain links TRBV6-2 or TRBV6-3 with TRBJ2-5, with 9 bases fitting TRBD2. This CDR3 has 17 residues. Germline loops: CDR1 MNHEY, CDR2 SVGEGT. J gave up 5 bases and V 7 bases, and 17 bases lay outside the gene matches. The CDR3 protein is CASNPVEREELRETQYF. CDR3 in DNA: TGTGCCAGCAATCCTGTCGAGCGGGAGGAGCTGCGGGAGACCCAGTACTTC.

This clonotype showed up many times. This sequence joins TRBV2 and TRBJ2-7, with D tentatively TRBD1 or TRBD2 (5 bases each). The CDR3 loop spans 14 amino acids. Trimming left V 6 bases short and J 3 bases short, with 15 bases between. Per the germline V gene, CDR1 is SNHLY and CDR2 is FYNNEI. The CDR3 is CASSPRDDIYEQYF. The DNA of the CDR3 is TGTGCCAGCAGCCCACGGGACGATATCTACGAGCAGTACTTC.

This clonotype was counted many times. V and J are TRBV5-4 and TRBJ2-1; D is perhaps TRBD1 or TRBD2 (5 bases each). The germline gives CDR1 SGHNT, CDR2 YYREEE (reference sequence). V shed 9 bases and J shed 5 bases, with 18 bases lying between them. The CDR3 is 14 residues long. The CDR3 nucleotides read TGTGCCATGCAACTAGGGACCAGGGACAATGAGCAGTTCTTC. Amino acid sequence: CAMQLGTRDNEQFF.

A few counts support this clonotype. V gene TRBV18 combines with J gene TRBJ1-1; the D gene is possibly TRBD1 (5 bases). CDR3 length equals 14 residues. V was cut by 3 bases and J by 10 bases, with 18 bases left in between. The germline gives CDR1 KGHSH, CDR2 LQKENI. The CDR3 DNA follows: TGTGCCAGCTCACCCCGGGGGGACCAAAGGCTAGCTTTCTTT. Translated: CASSPRGDQRLAFF.

The chain combines TRBV18 with TRBJ2-5; 12 bases align to TRBD2. CDR1 and CDR2 (germline): KGHSH, LQKENI. There are 14 residues in the CDR3. The V and J ends lost 8 bases and 4 bases, in that order; junction bases with no gene match: 5. CDR3 coding DNA: TGTGCCAGCCGAGGACTAGCGGGAAGAGAGACCCAGTACTTC. The encoded protein is CASRGLAGRETQYF.

In nucleotides, the CDR3 is TGTGCCAGCTGGGACAGGGGGCTCCAGAACACTGAAGCTTTCTTT. The encoded protein is CASWDRGLQNTEAFF. This sequence joins TRBV6-2 or TRBV6-3 and TRBJ1-1, with 12 nucleotides matching TRBD1. Germline V gives CDR1 MNHEY, CDR2 SVGEGT. V was pared by 8 bases and J by 1 base, with 5 bases of the junction left unmatched. The CDR3 covers 15 residues.

This clonotype was seen ten or more times. The chain links TRBV2 to TRBJ1-5, with D uncertain. This CDR3 spans 14 amino acids. The germline gives CDR1 SNHLY, CDR2 FYNNEI. Trimming shortened V by 7 bases and J by 0 bases, and 10 bases separated the two germline ends. CDR3 sequence (DNA): TGTGCCAGCACCAGGATGTATAGCAATCAGCCCCAGCATTTT. Translation: CASTRMYSNQPQHF. Full variable domain (missing parts from reference TRBV2 and TRBJ1-5): EPEVTQTPSHQVTQMGQEVILRCVPISNHLYFYWYRQILGQKVEFLVSFYNNEISEKSEIFDDQFSVERPDGSNFTLKIRSTKLEDSAMYFCASTRMYSNQPQHFGDGTRLSIL.

The chain carries TRBV30 and TRBJ1-4, with D unresolved. The V gene's germline CDR1 is GTSNPN and CDR2 SVGIG (reference sequence). The CDR3 is 13 amino acids. The V gene lost 2 bases and the J gene lost 5 bases, with 9 bases spanning the gap. CDR3 loop: CAWSRGPNEKLFF. DNA of the CDR3: TGTGCCTGGAGTCGTGGGCCGAATGAAAAACTGTTTTTT.

This clonotype was detected ten times or more. At one end the junction does not follow the germline gene, possibly because of a read error. The chain links TRBV5-1 to TRBJ2-3; TRBD2 aligns across 10 bases. The germline V gene encodes CDR1 SGHRS and CDR2 YFSETQ. The CDR3 spans 15 residues. The CDR3 coding sequence is TGTGCCAGCAGTTTAGCTAGCGGGAGTGCAGATACGCAGTATTTT. Protein product: CASSLASGSADTQYF.

The rearrangement joins TRBV20-1 to TRBJ2-2; 9 positions agree with TRBD1. This CDR3 has 15 residues. The germline CDR1 and CDR2 sequences are DFQATT and SNEGSKA (reference sequence). V lost 5 bases to trimming and J lost 6 bases; unmatched junction nucleotides: 10. The chain's CDR3 is CSAYNPGQGSGELFF. As DNA, the CDR3 is TGCAGTGCTTATAATCCGGGACAGGGATCCGGGGAGCTGTTTTTT.

The chain recombines TRBV28 with TRBJ2-7, with D uncertain. The CDR3 covers 11 residues. Germline V gene lookup returns CDR1 MDHEN and CDR2 SYDVKM. The germline V and J ends were trimmed by 9 bases and 2 bases, with 8 bases remaining between them. The CDR3 bases are TGTGCCAGTCAAGGTACCTACGAGCAGTACTTC. Its translation is CASQGTYEQYF. The entire variable domain, with the rest obtained from reference TRBV28 and TRBJ2-7, is as follows: DVKVTQSSRYLVKRTGEKVFLECVQDMDHENMFWYRQDPGLGLRLIYFSYDVKMKEKGDIPEGYSVSREKKERFSLILESASTNQTSMYLCASQGTYEQYFGPGTRLTVT.

Ten or more counts support this clonotype. The rearrangement joins TRBV18 to TRBJ2-1, with 9 bases that match TRBD1. This CDR3 spans 15 amino acids. The ends lost 5 bases at V and 5 bases at J; junction bases unmatched: 7. The V gene's germline CDR1 is KGHSH and CDR2 LQKENI. CDR3: CASSYRDRVHNEQFF. Here the CDR3 DNA reads TGTGCCAGCTCATACCGGGACAGGGTCCACAATGAGCAGTTCTTC. The variable domain in full, completed from reference TRBV18 and TRBJ2-1, reads NAGVMQNPRHLVRRRGQEARLRCSPMKGHSHVYWYRQLPEEGLKFMVYLQKENIIDESGMPKERFSAEFPKEGPSILRIQQVVRGDSAAYFCASSYRDRVHNEQFFGPGTRLTVL.

This clonotype was picked up many times. V gene TRBV20-1 combines with J gene TRBJ2-1; 9 bases are shared with TRBD2. Trimming cost V 1 base and J 5 bases; bases outside gene matches: 6. The CDR3 contains 15 residues. CDR1 and CDR2 from the germline V gene are DFQATT and SNEGSKA (reference sequence). As DNA, the CDR3 is TGCAGTGCTAGAGTGGCGGGAGGGCCCCACAATGAGCAGTTCTTC. Protein product: CSARVAGGPHNEQFF.

In its sample, this clonotype was seen many times. V is TRBV2 and J is TRBJ1-4; TRBD1 might be the D (5 bases). V lost 5 bases and J 3 bases, leaving 10 bases between the germline ends. CDR1 and CDR2 (germline): SNHLY, FYNNEI. The length of the CDR3 is 14 residues. The CDR3 here is CASSSMGPNEKLFF. The CDR3 DNA sequence: TGTGCCAGCAGTAGCATGGGACCTAATGAAAAACTGTTTTTT.